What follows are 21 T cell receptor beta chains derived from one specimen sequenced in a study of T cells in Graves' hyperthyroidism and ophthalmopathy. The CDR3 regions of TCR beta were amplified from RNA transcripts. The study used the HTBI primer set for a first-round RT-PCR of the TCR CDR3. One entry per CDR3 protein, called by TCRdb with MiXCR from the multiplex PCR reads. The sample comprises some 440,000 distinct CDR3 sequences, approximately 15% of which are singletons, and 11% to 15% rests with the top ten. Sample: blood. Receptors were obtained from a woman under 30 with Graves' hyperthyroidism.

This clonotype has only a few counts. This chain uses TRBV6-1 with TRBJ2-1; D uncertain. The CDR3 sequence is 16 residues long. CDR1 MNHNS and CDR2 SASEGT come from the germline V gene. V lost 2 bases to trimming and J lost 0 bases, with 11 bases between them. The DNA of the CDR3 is TGTGCCAGCAGTGAATCAGTCCTCTTCTCCTACAATGAGCAGTTCTTC. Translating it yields CASSESVLFSYNEQFF.

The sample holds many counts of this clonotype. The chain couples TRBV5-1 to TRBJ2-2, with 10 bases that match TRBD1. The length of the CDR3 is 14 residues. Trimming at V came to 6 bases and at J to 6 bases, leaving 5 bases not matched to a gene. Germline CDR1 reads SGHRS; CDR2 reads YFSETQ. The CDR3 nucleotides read TGCGCCAGCATGGCGGGACAGGGGTCCGGGGAGCTGTTTTTT. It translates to CASMAGQGSGELFF.

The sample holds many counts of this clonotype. The CDR3 DNA reads TGTGCCAGCAGTTTACTTTTCGGACAGGGGCAAGAGACCCAGTACTTC. The encoded protein is CASSLLFGQGQETQYF. The chain is built from TRBV28 and TRBJ2-5, with 9 nucleotides matching TRBD1. V dropped 2 bases and J dropped 2; count of bases not matched to a gene: 6. The germline V gene has CDR1 MDHEN and CDR2 SYDVKM. The CDR3 is made up of 16 amino acids.

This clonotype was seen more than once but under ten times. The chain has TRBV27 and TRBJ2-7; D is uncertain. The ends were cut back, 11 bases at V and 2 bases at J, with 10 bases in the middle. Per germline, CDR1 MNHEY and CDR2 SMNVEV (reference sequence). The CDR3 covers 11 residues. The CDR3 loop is CALEVPYEQYF. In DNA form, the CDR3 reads TGTGCCCTAGAGGTCCCCTACGAGCAGTACTTC.

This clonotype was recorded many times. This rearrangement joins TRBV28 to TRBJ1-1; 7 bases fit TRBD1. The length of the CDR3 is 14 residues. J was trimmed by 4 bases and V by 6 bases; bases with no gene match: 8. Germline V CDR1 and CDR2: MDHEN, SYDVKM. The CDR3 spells CASSVSGTATEAFF. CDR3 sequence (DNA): TGTGCCAGCAGCGTTTCTGGGACAGCCACTGAAGCTTTCTTT.

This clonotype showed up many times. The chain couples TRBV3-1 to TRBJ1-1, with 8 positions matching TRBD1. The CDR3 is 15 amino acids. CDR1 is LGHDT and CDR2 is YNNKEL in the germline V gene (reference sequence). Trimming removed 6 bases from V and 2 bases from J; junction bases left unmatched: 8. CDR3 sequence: CASRLTGVSNTEAFF. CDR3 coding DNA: TGTGCCAGCAGACTGACAGGGGTATCTAACACTGAAGCTTTCTTT.

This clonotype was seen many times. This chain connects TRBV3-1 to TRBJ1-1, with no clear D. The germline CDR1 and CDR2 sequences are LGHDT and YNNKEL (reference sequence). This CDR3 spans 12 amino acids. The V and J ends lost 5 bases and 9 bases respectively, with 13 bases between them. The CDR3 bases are TGTGCCAGCAGCTTACCACGGGGAAAAGCTTTCTTT. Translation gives CASSLPRGKAFF.

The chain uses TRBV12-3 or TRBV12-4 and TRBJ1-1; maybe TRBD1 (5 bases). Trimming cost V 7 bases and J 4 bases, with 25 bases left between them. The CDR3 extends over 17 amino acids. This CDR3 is CASKTGRLLSMSTEAFF. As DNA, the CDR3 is TGTGCCAGCAAAACGGGACGGCTGTTGTCCATGAGCACTGAAGCTTTCTTT.

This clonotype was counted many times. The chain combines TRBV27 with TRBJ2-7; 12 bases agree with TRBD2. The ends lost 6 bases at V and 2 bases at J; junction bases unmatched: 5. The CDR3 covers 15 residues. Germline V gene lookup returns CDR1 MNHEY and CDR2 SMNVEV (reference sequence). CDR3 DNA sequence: TGTGCCAGCAGCTCCACTAGCGGGAGGCCCTACGAGCAGTACTTC. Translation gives CASSSTSGRPYEQYF.

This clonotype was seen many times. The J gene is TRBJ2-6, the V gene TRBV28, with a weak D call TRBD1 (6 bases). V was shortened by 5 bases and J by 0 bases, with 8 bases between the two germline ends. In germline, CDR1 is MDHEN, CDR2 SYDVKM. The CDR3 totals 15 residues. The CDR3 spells CASSPQGSGANVLTF. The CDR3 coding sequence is TGTGCCAGCAGTCCACAGGGCTCTGGGGCCAACGTCCTGACTTTC.

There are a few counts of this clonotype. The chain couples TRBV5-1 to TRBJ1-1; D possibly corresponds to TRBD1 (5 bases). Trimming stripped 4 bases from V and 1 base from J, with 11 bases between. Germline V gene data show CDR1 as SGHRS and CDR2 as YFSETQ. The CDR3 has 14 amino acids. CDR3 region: CASSEGTGNTEAFF. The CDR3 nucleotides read TGCGCCAGCAGCGAAGGGACGGGGAACACTGAAGCTTTCTTT.

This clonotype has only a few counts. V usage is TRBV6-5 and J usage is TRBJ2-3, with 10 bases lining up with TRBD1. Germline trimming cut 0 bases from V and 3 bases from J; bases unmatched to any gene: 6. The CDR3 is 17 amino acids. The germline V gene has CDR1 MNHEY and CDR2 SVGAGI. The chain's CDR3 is CASSYSGTGVGTDTQYF. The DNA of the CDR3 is TGTGCCAGCAGTTACTCGGGGACAGGGGTAGGAACAGATACGCAGTATTTT.

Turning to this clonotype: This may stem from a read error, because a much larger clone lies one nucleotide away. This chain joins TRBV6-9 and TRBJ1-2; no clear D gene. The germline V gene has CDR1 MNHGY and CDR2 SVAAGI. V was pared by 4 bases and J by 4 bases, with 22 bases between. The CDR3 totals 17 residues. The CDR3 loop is CASSSGWLKGARYGYTF. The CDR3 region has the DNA TGTGCCAGCAGTTCCGGGTGGTTAAAGGGTGCGCGCTATGGCTACACCTTC.

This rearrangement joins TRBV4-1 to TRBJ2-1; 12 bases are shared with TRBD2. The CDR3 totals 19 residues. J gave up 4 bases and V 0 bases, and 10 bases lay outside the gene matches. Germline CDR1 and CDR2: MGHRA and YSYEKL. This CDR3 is CASSQDGPTSGSVYNEQFF. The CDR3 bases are TGCGCCAGCAGCCAAGATGGGCCGACTAGCGGGAGCGTATACAATGAGCAGTTCTTC.

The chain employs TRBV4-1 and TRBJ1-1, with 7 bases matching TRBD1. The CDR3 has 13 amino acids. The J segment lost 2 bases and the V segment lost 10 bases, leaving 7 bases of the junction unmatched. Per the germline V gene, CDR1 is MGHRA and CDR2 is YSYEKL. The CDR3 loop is CATMGQTNTEAFF. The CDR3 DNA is TGCGCCACCATGGGACAGACTAACACTGAAGCTTTCTTT.

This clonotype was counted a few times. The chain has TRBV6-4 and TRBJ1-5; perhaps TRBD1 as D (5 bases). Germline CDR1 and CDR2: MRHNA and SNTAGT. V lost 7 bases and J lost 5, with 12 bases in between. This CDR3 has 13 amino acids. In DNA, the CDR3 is TGTGCCAGCACAGGGCGGGGAGATCAGCCCCAGCATTTT. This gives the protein CASTGRGDQPQHF.

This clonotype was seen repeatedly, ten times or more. CDR3 nucleotide sequence: TGTGCCAGCTCACCTGGTCGTGGAGAGCAGTACTTC. It is translated as CASSPGRGEQYF. V is TRBV18 and J is TRBJ2-7; no firm D call. The CDR3 consists of 12 residues. In germline, CDR1 is KGHSH, CDR2 LQKENI. With 3 bases removed from V and 7 bases from J, the gap between germline ends came to 10 bases.

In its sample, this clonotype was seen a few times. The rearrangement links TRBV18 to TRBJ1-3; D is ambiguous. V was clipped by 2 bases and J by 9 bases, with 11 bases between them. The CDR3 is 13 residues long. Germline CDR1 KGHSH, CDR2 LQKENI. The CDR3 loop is CASSPVDGVTIYF. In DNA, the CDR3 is TGTGCCAGCTCACCAGTGGACGGTGTCACCATATATTTT.

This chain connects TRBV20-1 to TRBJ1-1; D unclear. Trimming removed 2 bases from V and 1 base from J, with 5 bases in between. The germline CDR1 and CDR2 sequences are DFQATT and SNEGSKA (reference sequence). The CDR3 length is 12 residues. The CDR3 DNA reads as TGCAGTGCTAGACACTCGAACACTGAAGCTTTCTTT. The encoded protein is CSARHSNTEAFF.

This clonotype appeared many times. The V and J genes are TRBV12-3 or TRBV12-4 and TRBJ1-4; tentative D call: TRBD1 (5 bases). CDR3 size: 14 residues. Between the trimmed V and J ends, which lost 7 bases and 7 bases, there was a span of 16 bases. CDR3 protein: CASKRDGRGEKLFF. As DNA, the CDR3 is TGTGCCAGCAAACGGGACGGCCGTGGTGAAAAACTGTTTTTT.

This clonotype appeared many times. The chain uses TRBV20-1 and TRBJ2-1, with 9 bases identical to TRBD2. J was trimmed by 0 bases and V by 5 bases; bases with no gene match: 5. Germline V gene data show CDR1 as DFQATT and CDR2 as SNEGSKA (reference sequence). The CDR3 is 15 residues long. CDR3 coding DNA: TGCAGTGCTGTTAGACTAGCGGACTCCTACAATGAGCAGTTCTTC. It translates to CSAVRLADSYNEQFF.